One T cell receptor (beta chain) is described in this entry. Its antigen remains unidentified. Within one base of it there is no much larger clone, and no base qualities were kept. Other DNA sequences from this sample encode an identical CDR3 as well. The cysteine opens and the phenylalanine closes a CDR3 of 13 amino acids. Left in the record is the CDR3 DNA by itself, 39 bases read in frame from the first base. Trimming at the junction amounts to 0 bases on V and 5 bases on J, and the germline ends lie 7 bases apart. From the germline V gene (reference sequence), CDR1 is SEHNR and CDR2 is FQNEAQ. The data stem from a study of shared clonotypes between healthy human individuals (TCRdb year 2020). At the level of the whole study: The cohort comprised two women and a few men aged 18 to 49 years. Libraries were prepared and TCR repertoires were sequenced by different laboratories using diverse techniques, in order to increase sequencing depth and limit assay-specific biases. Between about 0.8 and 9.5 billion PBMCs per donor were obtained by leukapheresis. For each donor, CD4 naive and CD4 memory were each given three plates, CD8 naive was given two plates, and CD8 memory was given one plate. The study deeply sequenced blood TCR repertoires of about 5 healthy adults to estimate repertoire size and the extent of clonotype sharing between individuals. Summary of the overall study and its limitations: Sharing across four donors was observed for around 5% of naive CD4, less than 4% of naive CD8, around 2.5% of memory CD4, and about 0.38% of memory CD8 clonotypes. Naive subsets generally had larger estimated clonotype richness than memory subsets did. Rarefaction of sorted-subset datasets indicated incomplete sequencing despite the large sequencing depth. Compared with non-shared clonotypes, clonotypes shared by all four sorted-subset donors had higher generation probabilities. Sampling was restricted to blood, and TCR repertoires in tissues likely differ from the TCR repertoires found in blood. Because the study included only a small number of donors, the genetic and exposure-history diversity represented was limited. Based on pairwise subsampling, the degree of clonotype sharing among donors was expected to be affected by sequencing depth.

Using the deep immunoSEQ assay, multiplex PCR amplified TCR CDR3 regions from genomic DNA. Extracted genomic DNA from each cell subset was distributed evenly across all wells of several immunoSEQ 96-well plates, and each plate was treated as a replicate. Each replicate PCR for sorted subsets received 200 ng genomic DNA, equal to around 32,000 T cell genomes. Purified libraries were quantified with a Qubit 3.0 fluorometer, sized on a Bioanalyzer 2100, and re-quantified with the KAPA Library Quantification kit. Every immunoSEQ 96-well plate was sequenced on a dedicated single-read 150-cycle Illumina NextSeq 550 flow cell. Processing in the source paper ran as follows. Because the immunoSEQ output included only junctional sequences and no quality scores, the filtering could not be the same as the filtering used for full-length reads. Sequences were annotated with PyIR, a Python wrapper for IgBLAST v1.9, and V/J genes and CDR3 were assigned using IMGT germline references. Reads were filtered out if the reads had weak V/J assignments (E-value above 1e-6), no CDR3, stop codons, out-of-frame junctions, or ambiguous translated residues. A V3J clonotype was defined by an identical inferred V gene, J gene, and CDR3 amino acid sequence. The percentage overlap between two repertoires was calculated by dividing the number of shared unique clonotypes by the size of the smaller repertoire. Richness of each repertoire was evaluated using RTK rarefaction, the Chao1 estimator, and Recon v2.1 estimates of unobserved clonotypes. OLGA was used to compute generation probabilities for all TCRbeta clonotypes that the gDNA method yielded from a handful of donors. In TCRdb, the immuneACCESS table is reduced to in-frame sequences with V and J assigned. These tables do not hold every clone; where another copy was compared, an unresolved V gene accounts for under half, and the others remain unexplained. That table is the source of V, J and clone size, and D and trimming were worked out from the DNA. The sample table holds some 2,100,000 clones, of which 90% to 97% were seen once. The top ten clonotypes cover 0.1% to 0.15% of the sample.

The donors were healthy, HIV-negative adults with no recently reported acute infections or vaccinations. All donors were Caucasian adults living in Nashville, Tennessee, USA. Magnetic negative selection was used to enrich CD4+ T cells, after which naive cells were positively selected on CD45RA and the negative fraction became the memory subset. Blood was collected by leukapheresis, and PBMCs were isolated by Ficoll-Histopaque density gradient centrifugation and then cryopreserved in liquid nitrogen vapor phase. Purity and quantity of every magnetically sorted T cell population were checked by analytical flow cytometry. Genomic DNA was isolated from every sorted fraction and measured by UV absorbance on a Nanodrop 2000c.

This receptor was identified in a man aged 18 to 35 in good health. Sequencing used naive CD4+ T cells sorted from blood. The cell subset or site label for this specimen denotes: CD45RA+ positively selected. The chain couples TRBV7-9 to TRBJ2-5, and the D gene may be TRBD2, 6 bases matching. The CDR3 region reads CASSLAGSETQYF. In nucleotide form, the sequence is TGTGCCAGCAGCTTAGCCGGGAGCGAGACCCAGTACTTC.